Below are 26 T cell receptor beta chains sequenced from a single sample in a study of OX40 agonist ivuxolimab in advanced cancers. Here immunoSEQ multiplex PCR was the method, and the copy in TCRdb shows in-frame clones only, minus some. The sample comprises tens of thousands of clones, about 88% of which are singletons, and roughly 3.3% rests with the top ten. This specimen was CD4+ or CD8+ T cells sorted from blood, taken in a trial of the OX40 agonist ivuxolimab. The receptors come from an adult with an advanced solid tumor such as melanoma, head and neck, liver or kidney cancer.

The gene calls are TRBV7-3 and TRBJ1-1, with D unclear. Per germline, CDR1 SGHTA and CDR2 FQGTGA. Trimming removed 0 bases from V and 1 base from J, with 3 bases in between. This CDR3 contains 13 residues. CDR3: CASSLTGNTEAFF. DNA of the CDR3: TGTGCCAGCAGCTTAACAGGGAACACTGAAGCTTTCTTT.

This CDR3 reads CASSPGETTDTQYF. As DNA, the CDR3 is TGTGCCAGCTCACCAGGGGAGACCACAGATACGCAGTATTTT. The rearrangement joins TRBV18 to TRBJ2-3, with D tentatively TRBD2 (5 bases). The CDR3 is made up of 14 amino acids. The V end lost 2 bases, the J end lost 2 bases, and 8 bases lay between the germline ends. Germline V gene data show CDR1 as KGHSH and CDR2 as LQKENI.

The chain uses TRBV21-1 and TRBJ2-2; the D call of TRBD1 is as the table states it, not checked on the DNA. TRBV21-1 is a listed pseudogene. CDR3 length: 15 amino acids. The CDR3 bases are TGTGCCAGCAGCAAAGGGGACAGGGGGCGCGGGGAGCTGTTTTTT. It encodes CASSKGDRGRGELFF.

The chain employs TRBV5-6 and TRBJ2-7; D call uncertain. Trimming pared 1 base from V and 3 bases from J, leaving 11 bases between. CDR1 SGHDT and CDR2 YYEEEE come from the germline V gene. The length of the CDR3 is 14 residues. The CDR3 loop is CASSLSQLYYEQYF. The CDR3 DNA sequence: TGTGCCAGCAGCTTGAGTCAGCTTTACTACGAGCAGTACTTC.

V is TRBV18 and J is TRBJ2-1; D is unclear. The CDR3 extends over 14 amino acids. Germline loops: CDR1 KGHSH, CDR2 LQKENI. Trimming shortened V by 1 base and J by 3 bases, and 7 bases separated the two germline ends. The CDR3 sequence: CASSPLGNYNEQFF. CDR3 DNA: TGTGCCAGCTCACCACTGGGGAACTACAATGAGCAGTTCTTC.

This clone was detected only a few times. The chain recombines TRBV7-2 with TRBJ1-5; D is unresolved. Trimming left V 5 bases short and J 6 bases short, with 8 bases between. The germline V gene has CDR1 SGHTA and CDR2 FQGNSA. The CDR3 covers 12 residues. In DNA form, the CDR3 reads TGTGCCAGCAGCCGTGAAAGTCAGCCCCAGCATTTT. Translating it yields CASSRESQPQHF.

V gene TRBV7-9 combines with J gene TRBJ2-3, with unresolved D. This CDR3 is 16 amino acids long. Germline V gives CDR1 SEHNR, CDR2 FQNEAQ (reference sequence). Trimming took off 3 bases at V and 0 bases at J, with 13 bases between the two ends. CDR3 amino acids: CASSFGLQFSTDTQYF. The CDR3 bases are TGTGCCAGCAGCTTCGGTCTCCAATTTAGCACAGATACGCAGTATTTT.

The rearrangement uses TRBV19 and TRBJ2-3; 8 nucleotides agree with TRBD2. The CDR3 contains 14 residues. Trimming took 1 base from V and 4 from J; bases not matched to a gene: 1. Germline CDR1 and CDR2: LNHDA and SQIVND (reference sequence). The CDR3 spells CASSIGGGPDTQYF. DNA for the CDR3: TGTGCCAGTAGTATAGGCGGGGGGCCAGATACGCAGTATTTT.

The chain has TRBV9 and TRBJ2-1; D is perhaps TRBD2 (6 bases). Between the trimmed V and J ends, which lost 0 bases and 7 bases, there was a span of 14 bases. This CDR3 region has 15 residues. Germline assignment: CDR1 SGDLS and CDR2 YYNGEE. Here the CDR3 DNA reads TGTGCCAGCAGCGTAGCGGGAGCCATGGGGAATGAGCAGTTCTTC. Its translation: CASSVAGAMGNEQFF.

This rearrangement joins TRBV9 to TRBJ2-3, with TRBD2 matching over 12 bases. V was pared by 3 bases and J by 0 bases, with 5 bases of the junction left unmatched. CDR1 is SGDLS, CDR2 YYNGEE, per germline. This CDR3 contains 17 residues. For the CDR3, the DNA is TGTGCCAGCAGCGGGAGACTAGCGGGGGCGAGCACAGATACGCAGTATTTT. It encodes CASSGRLAGASTDTQYF.

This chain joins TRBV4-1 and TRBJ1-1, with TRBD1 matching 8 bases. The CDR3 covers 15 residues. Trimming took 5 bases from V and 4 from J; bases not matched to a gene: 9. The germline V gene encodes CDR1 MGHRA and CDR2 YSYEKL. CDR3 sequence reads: CASSSQGGKITEAFF. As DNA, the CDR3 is TGCGCCAGCAGCTCACAGGGGGGGAAGATCACTGAAGCTTTCTTT.

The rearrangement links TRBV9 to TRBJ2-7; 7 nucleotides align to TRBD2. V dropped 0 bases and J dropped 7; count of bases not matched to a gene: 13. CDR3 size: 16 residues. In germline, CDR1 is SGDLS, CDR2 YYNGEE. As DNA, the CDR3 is TGTGCCAGCAGCGTAGGGGCGGGGGAGGTCGGTCATGAGCAGTACTTC. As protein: CASSVGAGEVGHEQYF.

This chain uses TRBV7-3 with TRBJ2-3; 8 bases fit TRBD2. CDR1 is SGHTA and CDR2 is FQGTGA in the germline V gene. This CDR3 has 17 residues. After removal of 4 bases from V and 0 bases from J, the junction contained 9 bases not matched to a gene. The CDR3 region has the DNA TGTGCCAGCAGCTCCTCCGGGACTAGTTTGAGCACAGATACGCAGTATTTT. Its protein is CASSSSGTSLSTDTQYF.

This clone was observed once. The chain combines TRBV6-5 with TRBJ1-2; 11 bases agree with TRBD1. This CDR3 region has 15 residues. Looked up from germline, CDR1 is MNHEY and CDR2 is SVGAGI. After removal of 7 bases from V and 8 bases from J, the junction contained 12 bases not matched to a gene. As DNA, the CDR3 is TGTGCCAGCACTAGTACCGGGACAGGGGGTCCGGGCTACACCTTC. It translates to CASTSTGTGGPGYTF.

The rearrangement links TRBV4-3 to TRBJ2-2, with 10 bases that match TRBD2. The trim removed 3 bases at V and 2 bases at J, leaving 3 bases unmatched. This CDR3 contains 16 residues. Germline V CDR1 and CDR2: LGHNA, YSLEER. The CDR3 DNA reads TGCGCCAGCAGCCACGGACTAGCGGCCAACACCGGGGAGCTGTTTTTT. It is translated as CASSHGLAANTGELFF.

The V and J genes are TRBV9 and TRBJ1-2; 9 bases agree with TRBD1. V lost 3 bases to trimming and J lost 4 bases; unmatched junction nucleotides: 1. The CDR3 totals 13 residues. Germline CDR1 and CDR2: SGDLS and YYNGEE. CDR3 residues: CASSEDRGYGYTF. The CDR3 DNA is TGTGCCAGCAGCGAGGACAGGGGCTATGGCTACACCTTC.

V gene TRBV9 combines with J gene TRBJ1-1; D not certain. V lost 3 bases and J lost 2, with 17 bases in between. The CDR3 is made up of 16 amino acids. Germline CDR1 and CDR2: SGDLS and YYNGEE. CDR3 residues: CASSAPRSGLNTEAFF. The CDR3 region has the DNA TGTGCCAGCAGCGCTCCCCGGTCGGGTCTTAACACTGAAGCTTTCTTT.

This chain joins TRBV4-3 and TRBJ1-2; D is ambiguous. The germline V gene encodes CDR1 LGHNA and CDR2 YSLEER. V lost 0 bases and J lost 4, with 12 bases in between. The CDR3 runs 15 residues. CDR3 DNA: TGCGCCAGCAGCCAAGAGGAGGGAAAAAGCTATGGCTACACCTTC. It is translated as CASSQEEGKSYGYTF.

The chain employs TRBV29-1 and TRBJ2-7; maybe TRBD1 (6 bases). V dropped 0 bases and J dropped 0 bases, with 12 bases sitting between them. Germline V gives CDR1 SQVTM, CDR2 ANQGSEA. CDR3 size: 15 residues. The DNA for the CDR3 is TGCAGCGTTGAAGATCCGACAGGCCTCTCCTACGAGCAGTACTTC. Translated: CSVEDPTGLSYEQYF.

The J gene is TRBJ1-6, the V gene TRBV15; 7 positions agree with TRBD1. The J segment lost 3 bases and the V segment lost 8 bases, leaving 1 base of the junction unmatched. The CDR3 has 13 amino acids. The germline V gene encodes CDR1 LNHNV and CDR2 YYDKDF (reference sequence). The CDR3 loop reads CATRDSYNSPLHF. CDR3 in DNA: TGTGCCACCCGGGACAGCTATAATTCACCCCTCCACTTT.

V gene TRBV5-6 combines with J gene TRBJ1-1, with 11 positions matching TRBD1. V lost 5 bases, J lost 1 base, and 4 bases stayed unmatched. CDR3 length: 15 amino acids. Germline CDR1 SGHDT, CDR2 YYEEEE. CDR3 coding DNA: TGTGCCAGCAGAGGACAGGGGGCACAGAACACTGAAGCTTTCTTT. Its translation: CASRGQGAQNTEAFF.

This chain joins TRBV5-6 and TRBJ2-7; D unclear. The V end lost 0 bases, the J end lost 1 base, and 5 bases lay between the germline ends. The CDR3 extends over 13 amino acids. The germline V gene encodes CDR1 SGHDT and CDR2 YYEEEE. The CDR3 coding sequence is TGTGCCAGCAGCTTGGGGCAGTCCTACGAGCAGTACTTC. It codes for CASSLGQSYEQYF. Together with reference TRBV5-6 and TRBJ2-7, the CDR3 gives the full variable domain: DAGVTQSPTHLIKTRGQQVTLRCSPKSGHDTVSWYQQALGQGPQFIFQYYEEEERQRGNFPDRFSGHQFPNYSSELNVNALLLGDSALYLCASSLGQSYEQYFGPGTRLTVT.

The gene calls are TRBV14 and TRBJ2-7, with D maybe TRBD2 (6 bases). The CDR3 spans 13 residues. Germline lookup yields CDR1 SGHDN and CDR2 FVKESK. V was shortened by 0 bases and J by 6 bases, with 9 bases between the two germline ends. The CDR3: CASSQDRRGEQYF. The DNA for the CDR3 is TGTGCCAGCAGCCAAGATAGGCGGGGCGAGCAGTACTTC.

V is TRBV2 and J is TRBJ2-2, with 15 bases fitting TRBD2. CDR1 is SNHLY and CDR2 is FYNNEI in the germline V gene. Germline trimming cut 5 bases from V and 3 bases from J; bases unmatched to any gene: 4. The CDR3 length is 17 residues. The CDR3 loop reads CASSWTSGRGDTGELFF. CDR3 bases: TGTGCCAGCAGTTGGACTAGCGGGAGGGGGGACACCGGGGAGCTGTTTTTT.

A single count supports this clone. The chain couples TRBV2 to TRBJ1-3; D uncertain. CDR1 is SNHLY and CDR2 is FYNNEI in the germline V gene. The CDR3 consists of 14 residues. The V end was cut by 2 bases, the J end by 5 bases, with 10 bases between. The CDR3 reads CASSETSNRNTIYF. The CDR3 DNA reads TGTGCCAGCAGTGAAACGTCAAACCGAAACACCATATATTTT.

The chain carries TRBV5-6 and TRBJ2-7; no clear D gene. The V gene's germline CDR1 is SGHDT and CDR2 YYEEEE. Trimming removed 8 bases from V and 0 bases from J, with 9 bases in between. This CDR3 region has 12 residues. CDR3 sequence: CASMSTSYEQYF. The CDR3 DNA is TGTGCCAGTATGTCCACCTCCTACGAGCAGTACTTC.